One and the same sample provided the 20 T cell receptor beta chains below, sequenced in a study of PD-1 blockade in classical Hodgkin lymphoma. Sequencing used immunoSEQ multiplex PCR; TCRdb keeps in-frame clones, though not all of them. The sample comprises around 91,000 clones, roughly 89% of which are singletons, and 22% rests with the top ten. Relapse was seen in all patients after autologous stem cell transplantation, and brentuximab vedotin exposure was variable. The sequencing used peripheral blood mononuclear cells (PBMCs), collected at baseline. The source is a human donor with classical Hodgkin lymphoma.

In this sample, this clone turned up a few times. This chain connects TRBV5-4 to TRBJ2-2, with 9 nucleotides matching TRBD2. Losses at the gene ends were 4 bases for V and 7 bases for J; bases not matched to a gene: 11. The CDR3 runs to 16 residues. CDR1 SGHNT and CDR2 YYREEE come from the germline V gene (reference sequence). The CDR3 bases are TGTGCCAGCAGCCACTCCGGGACTAGCAGCGTCGGGGAGCTGTTTTTT. Amino acids: CASSHSGTSSVGELFF. Full variable domain (outside the CDR3, taken from reference TRBV5-4 and TRBJ2-2): ETGVTQSPTHLIKTRGQQVTLRCSSQSGHNTVSWYQQALGQGPQFIFQYYREEENGRGNFPPRFSGLQFPNYSSELNVNALELDDSALYLCASSHSGTSSVGELFFGEGSRLTVL.

The genes are TRBV6-5 and TRBJ2-1, with no clear D. This CDR3 spans 15 amino acids. The ends were cut back, 5 bases at V and 1 base at J, with 12 bases in the middle. Germline V lookup: CDR1 MNHEY, CDR2 SVGAGI. For the CDR3, the DNA is TGTGCCAGCAGTCCCGAGGTGGGATCCTACAATGAGCAGTTCTTC. The encoded protein is CASSPEVGSYNEQFF.

The J gene is TRBJ2-2, the V gene TRBV4-2; possibly TRBD1 or TRBD2 for D (6 bases each). V lost 0 bases and J 4 bases, leaving 12 bases between the germline ends. Germline V gene data show CDR1 as LGHNA and CDR2 as YNFKEQ. The CDR3 totals 16 residues. The CDR3 loop reads CASSQEGKGGTGELFF. CDR3 coding DNA: TGTGCCAGCAGCCAAGAAGGGAAGGGGGGCACCGGGGAGCTGTTTTTT.

The chain employs TRBV6-5 and TRBJ1-5; D is possibly TRBD1 (6 bases). V shed 6 bases and J shed 4 bases, with 13 bases lying between them. CDR1 is MNHEY, CDR2 SVGAGI, per germline. CDR3 size: 14 residues. In DNA, the CDR3 is TGTGCCAGCAGATCGGGACAATGGAATCAGCCCCAGCATTTT. Translated: CASRSGQWNQPQHF.

CDR3 region: CASSLFTDRGRRDTF. In DNA, the CDR3 is TGTGCCAGCAGTCTATTCACGGACAGGGGACGTAGAGACACCTTC. The chain combines TRBV6-5 with TRBJ1-2; TRBD1 matches at 9 bases. Germline assignment: CDR1 MNHEY and CDR2 SVGAGI. This CDR3 region has 15 residues. After removal of 5 bases from V and 12 bases from J, the junction contained 16 bases not matched to a gene.

This clone has just one count. The V call is TRBV28, the J call TRBJ2-3; the D is unclear. V lost 3 bases and J 4 bases, leaving 11 bases between the germline ends. Germline V lookup: CDR1 MDHEN, CDR2 SYDVKM. The CDR3 totals 14 residues. DNA of the CDR3: TGTGCCAGCAGTTTCCCCCCCTTAGCAGATACGCAGTATTTT. This translates into CASSFPPLADTQYF. Variable domain in full (rest from reference TRBV28 and TRBJ2-3): DVKVTQSSRYLVKRTGEKVFLECVQDMDHENMFWYRQDPGLGLRLIYFSYDVKMKEKGDIPEGYSVSREKKERFSLILESASTNQTSMYLCASSFPPLADTQYFGPGTRLTVL.

The chain has TRBV30 and TRBJ2-5, with TRBD2 matching 13 bases. The ends lost 0 bases at V and 3 bases at J; junction bases unmatched: 7. CDR1 and CDR2 from the germline V gene are GTSNPN and SVGIG (reference sequence). The CDR3 loop spans 17 amino acids. Here the CDR3 DNA reads TGTGCCTGGAGTGTACGAAGGACTAGCGGGGGAGAAGAGACCCAGTACTTC. It translates to CAWSVRRTSGGEETQYF.

This clone was picked up one time. This chain connects TRBV28 to TRBJ1-2, with D uncertain. The ends were cut back, 5 bases at V and 7 bases at J, with 14 bases in the middle. Germline CDR1 and CDR2: MDHEN and SYDVKM. The CDR3 covers 13 residues. CDR3 nucleotide sequence: TGTGCCAGCAGTCCGGAGGAGATCGGTGGCTACACCTTC. It specifies CASSPEEIGGYTF.

The chain joins TRBV2 to TRBJ2-1; 12 bases are shared with TRBD2. The CDR3 sequence is 14 residues long. J lost 8 bases, V lost 7 bases, and 6 bases had no gene match. In germline, CDR1 is SNHLY, CDR2 FYNNEI. The CDR3 nucleotides read TGTGCCAGCAAGAGGGGACTAGCGGGTGATGAGCAGTTCTTC. Translated, it gives CASKRGLAGDEQFF.

The chain links TRBV6-5 to TRBJ2-7, with a possible D match to TRBD1 (6 bases). Germline V lookup: CDR1 MNHEY, CDR2 SVGAGI. CDR3 length: 15 amino acids. Trimming removed 0 bases from V and 2 bases from J, with 11 bases in between. The CDR3 DNA is TGTGCCAGCAGTTACTCGCAAGGACAGACCTACGAGCAGTACTTC. It specifies CASSYSQGQTYEQYF.

V and J are TRBV5-1 and TRBJ2-3; 8 bases are shared with TRBD2. Per germline, CDR1 SGHRS and CDR2 YFSETQ. The CDR3 loop spans 15 amino acids. The V segment lost 2 bases and the J segment 4 bases; nucleotides outside the gene matches: 6. The CDR3 loop is CASSLWSGSADTQYF. CDR3 nucleotides: TGCGCCAGCAGCTTATGGAGCGGGAGTGCAGATACGCAGTATTTT.

As DNA, the CDR3 is TGTGCCAGCAGCCCCAGTACACGGATGAACACTGAAGCTTTCTTT. Protein: CASSPSTRMNTEAFF. This sequence joins TRBV2 and TRBJ1-1; D gene unclear. Germline lookup yields CDR1 SNHLY and CDR2 FYNNEI. This CDR3 is 15 amino acids long. V lost 6 bases, J lost 0 bases, and 14 bases lay in between.

The rearrangement links TRBV18 to TRBJ2-5, with TRBD1 matching 9 bases. This CDR3 comprises 14 residues. V shed 6 bases, J shed 4 bases, and the junction held 6 bases outside the gene matches. Germline V gives CDR1 KGHSH, CDR2 LQKENI. In DNA, the CDR3 is TGTGCCAGCTCGCTTAACAGGGGGCGAGAGACCCAGTACTTC. Residues: CASSLNRGRETQYF.

V and J are TRBV28 and TRBJ1-4; no definite D call. V was cut by 6 bases and J by 8 bases, with 16 bases left in between. Germline CDR1 is MDHEN and CDR2 is SYDVKM. The CDR3 runs to 14 residues. CDR3 bases: TGTGCCAGCAGCATATGGAGTAATGGCGAAAAACTGTTTTTT. Translated: CASSIWSNGEKLFF.

The chain recombines TRBV11-2 with TRBJ2-1; 7 bases are shared with TRBD2. With V trimmed by 6 bases and J by 12 bases, 14 bases remained unmatched. Germline V gives CDR1 SGHAT, CDR2 FQNNGV. There are 14 residues in the CDR3. The CDR3 DNA is TGTGCCAGCAGGAAAGGGGCTAGCGGACACGTGCAGTTCTTC. It yields the protein CASRKGASGHVQFF. Filled out from reference TRBV11-2 and TRBJ2-1, the complete variable domain reads EAGVAQSPRYKIIEKRQSVAFWCNPISGHATLYWYQQILGQGPKLLIQFQNNGVVDDSQLPKDRFSAERLKGVDSTLKIQPAKLEDSAVYLCASRKGASGHVQFFGPGTRLTVL.

This CDR3 reads CASSIDEGNEAFF. CDR3 nucleotides: TGTGCCAGTAGTATAGATGAGGGGAATGAAGCTTTCTTT. The V call is TRBV19, the J call TRBJ1-1; D possibly corresponds to TRBD1 (5 bases). The germline CDR1 and CDR2 sequences are LNHDA and SQIVND (reference sequence). There are 13 residues in the CDR3. V was clipped by 0 bases and J by 7 bases, with 9 bases between them.

The CDR3 coding sequence is TGTGCTAGTGGTTTGAGGCAGGGGCTTAATGAAAAACTGTTTTTT. Protein sequence: CASGLRQGLNEKLFF. The V gene is TRBV12-5, the J gene TRBJ1-4, with D possibly matching TRBD1 (6 bases). The V end lost 2 bases, the J end lost 4 bases, and 11 bases lay between the germline ends. The CDR3 contains 15 residues. Looked up from germline, CDR1 is LGHNT and CDR2 is FRNRAP. Full variable domain (rest looked up from reference TRBV12-5 and TRBJ1-4): DARVTQTPRHKVTEMGQEVTMRCQPILGHNTVFWYRQTMMQGLELLAYFRNRAPLDDSGMPKDRFSAEMPDATLATLKIQPSEPRDSAVYFCASGLRQGLNEKLFFGSGTQLSVL.

V and J are TRBV29-1 and TRBJ1-2, with a possible D match to TRBD1 (6 bases). This CDR3 region has 14 residues. Trimming stripped 4 bases from V and 3 bases from J, with 15 bases between. The V gene's germline CDR1 is SQVTM and CDR2 ANQGSEA. CDR3 region: CSVVLTGLDYGYTF. The CDR3 DNA is TGCAGCGTTGTTCTTACAGGGCTGGACTATGGCTACACCTTC.

The V call is TRBV6-5, the J call TRBJ2-2; TRBD2 matches at 9 bases. The germline CDR1 and CDR2 sequences are MNHEY and SVGAGI. The CDR3 covers 16 residues. V gave up 3 bases and J gave up 4 bases; unmatched junction bases: 6. The CDR3 region is CASSYLAGESTGELFF. The CDR3 DNA reads TGTGCCAGCAGTTATTTAGCGGGAGAGAGCACCGGGGAGCTGTTTTTT.

Concerning this clone itself: At the DNA level, this CDR3 is encoded by other sequences in the same sample as well. The CDR3 DNA follows: TGTGCCAGCAGCCGGGGGCAGATGAACACTGAAGCTTTCTTT. Protein: CASSRGQMNTEAFF. The J gene is TRBJ1-1, the V gene TRBV7-9; weak D call: TRBD1 (6 bases). There are 14 residues in the CDR3. CDR1 is SEHNR, CDR2 FQNEAQ, per germline (reference sequence). Trimming removed 5 bases from V and 0 bases from J, with 10 bases in between.